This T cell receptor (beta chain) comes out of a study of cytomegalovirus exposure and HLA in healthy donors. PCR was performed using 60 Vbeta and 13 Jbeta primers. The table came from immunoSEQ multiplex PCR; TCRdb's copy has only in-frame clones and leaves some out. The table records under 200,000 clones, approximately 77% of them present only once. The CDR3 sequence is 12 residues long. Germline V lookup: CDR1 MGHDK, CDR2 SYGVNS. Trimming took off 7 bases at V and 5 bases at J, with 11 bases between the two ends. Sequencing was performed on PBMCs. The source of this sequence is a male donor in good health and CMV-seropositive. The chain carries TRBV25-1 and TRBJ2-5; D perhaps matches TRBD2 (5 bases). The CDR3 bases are TGTGCCAGCAAGACTAACGGGGAGACCCAGTACTTC. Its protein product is CASKTNGETQYF.